This is a list of T cell receptor beta chains from one sample in a study of radiotherapy plus CTLA-4 blockade in lung cancer. Profiled with immunoSEQ multiplex PCR; TCRdb holds only in-frame clones, not every one. The sample includes fewer than 75,000 clones, around 86% of them seen just once. Here the sequenced sample was peripheral blood, taken from a patient treated with radiotherapy plus ipilimumab. The receptors shown here come from a human donor with non-small cell lung cancer that progressed on radiotherapy plus ipilimumab. Both conserved end residues are part of each CDR3. The D gene is left open where the match is weak. Clone size is shown for a subset of rows, as once, few, many or a class of expanded clone.

clone_size: few; d_call: TRBD1; v_call: TRBV7-9; j_call: TRBJ1-4; cdr3_nt: TGTGCCAGCAGCTTAGGACAGGGAAATGAAAAACTGTTTTTT; cdr3_aa: CASSLGQGNEKLFF
clone_size: .; d_call: TRBD1; v_call: TRBV28; j_call: TRBJ1-2; cdr3_nt: TGTGCCACCCCAACACAGGGGGTCCCGGGCTACACCTTC; cdr3_aa: CATPTQGVPGYTF
clone_size: .; d_call: TRBD1; v_call: TRBV29-1; j_call: TRBJ1-4; cdr3_nt: TGCAGCGCCTCCTTGGGGACAGGTGGTGAAAAACTGTTTTTT; cdr3_aa: CSASLGTGGEKLFF
clone_size: .; d_call: TRBD2; v_call: TRBV5-4; j_call: TRBJ2-1; cdr3_nt: TGTGCCAGCAGCTTGGAGTCCGGGAGGGCCGGGATGAATGAGCAGTTCTTC; cdr3_aa: CASSLESGRAGMNEQFF
clone_size: .; d_call: .; v_call: TRBV7-2; j_call: TRBJ2-5; cdr3_nt: TGTGCCAGCAGCGGAACCGTCCCACGTGCAGAGACCCAGTACTTC; cdr3_aa: CASSGTVPRAETQYF
clone_size: .; d_call: .; v_call: TRBV18; j_call: TRBJ1-2; cdr3_nt: TGTGCCAGCTCACCACCGGCCACCACTGGCTACACCTTC; cdr3_aa: CASSPPATTGYTF
clone_size: .; d_call: .; v_call: TRBV28; j_call: TRBJ1-1; cdr3_nt: TGTGCCAGCCTGGGGATGAACACTGAAGCTTTCTTT; cdr3_aa: CASLGMNTEAFF
clone_size: .; d_call: .; v_call: TRBV2; j_call: TRBJ2-6; cdr3_nt: TGTGCCAGCAGCACGAGGAGCTCTGGGGCCAACGTCCTGACTTTC; cdr3_aa: CASSTRSSGANVLTF
clone_size: .; d_call: TRBD1; v_call: TRBV27; j_call: TRBJ2-5; cdr3_nt: TGTGCCACAAAACGGACAGGAGTGTACCAAGAGACCCAGTACTTC; cdr3_aa: CATKRTGVYQETQYF
clone_size: .; d_call: .; v_call: TRBV28; j_call: TRBJ1-4; cdr3_nt: TGTGCCAGCAGTTTATCAGGGACCGAAAAACTGTTTTTT; cdr3_aa: CASSLSGTEKLFF
clone_size: .; d_call: TRBD1; v_call: TRBV9; j_call: TRBJ1-1; cdr3_nt: TGTGCCAGCAGCCGCGCCCCGACAGGGGACACTGAAGCTTTCTTT; cdr3_aa: CASSRAPTGDTEAFF
clone_size: .; d_call: TRBD1; v_call: TRBV5-1; j_call: TRBJ1-4; cdr3_nt: TGCGCCAGCAGCTTGGAGGGGGCGGGTGAAAAACTGTTTTTT; cdr3_aa: CASSLEGAGEKLFF
clone_size: .; d_call: .; v_call: TRBV4-1; j_call: TRBJ2-5; cdr3_nt: TGCGCCAGCAGCGACTTTGTGGAGACCCAGTACTTC; cdr3_aa: CASSDFVETQYF
clone_size: once; d_call: TRBD1; v_call: TRBV6-5; j_call: TRBJ1-1; cdr3_nt: TGTGCCAGCAGTAAATCGACAGGGGCGAACACTGAAGCTTTCTTT; cdr3_aa: CASSKSTGANTEAFF
clone_size: .; d_call: .; v_call: TRBV27; j_call: TRBJ2-7; cdr3_nt: TGTGCCAGCACCCCGGGACCAAGGAGCTCCTACGAGCAGTACTTC; cdr3_aa: CASTPGPRSSYEQYF
clone_size: .; d_call: .; v_call: TRBV6-1; j_call: TRBJ2-3; cdr3_nt: TGTGCCAGCACCAAAGGCTTATTAGATACGCAGTATTTT; cdr3_aa: CASTKGLLDTQYF
clone_size: .; d_call: .; v_call: TRBV7-2; j_call: TRBJ1-5; cdr3_nt: TGTGCCAGCAGCTTAGTAGGGCCGAGTAGCAATCAGCCCCAGCATTTT; cdr3_aa: CASSLVGPSSNQPQHF
clone_size: .; d_call: .; v_call: TRBV28; j_call: TRBJ2-7; cdr3_nt: TGTGCCAGCAGTACCGTCTACGAGCAGTACTTC; cdr3_aa: CASSTVYEQYF
clone_size: .; d_call: .; v_call: TRBV7-3; j_call: TRBJ2-1; cdr3_nt: TGTGCCAGCAGCTTAAACAGCGTAGCAGGCTGGAATGAGCAGTTCTTC; cdr3_aa: CASSLNSVAGWNEQFF
clone_size: .; d_call: .; v_call: TRBV6-6; j_call: TRBJ1-1; cdr3_nt: TGTGCCAGCAGTTACTCGAGTTGGCTGGCAAACACTGAAGCTTTCTTT; cdr3_aa: CASSYSSWLANTEAFF
clone_size: .; d_call: TRBD1; v_call: TRBV5-1; j_call: TRBJ1-2; cdr3_nt: TGCGCCAGCCGCTCGGACAGGGCGCACTATGGCTACACCTTC; cdr3_aa: CASRSDRAHYGYTF
clone_size: .; d_call: .; v_call: TRBV11-2; j_call: TRBJ1-1; cdr3_nt: TGTGCCAGCAGCTTAGCCGAAAGTGAAGCTTTCTTT; cdr3_aa: CASSLAESEAFF
clone_size: .; d_call: .; v_call: TRBV4-2; j_call: TRBJ2-7; cdr3_nt: TGTGCCAGCAGCCAGGCGGGACAGCGAGGGTCCGAGCAGTACTTC; cdr3_aa: CASSQAGQRGSEQYF
clone_size: .; d_call: TRBD1; v_call: TRBV4-1; j_call: TRBJ1-5; cdr3_nt: TGCGCCAGCAGCCAAGATCCAGGGGGGAACAATCAGCCCCAGCATTTT; cdr3_aa: CASSQDPGGNNQPQHF
clone_size: once; d_call: TRBD1; v_call: TRBV30; j_call: TRBJ2-5; cdr3_nt: TGTGCCTGGATCGACGCAGTGGGACAGGGGAGAGAGACCCAGTACTTC; cdr3_aa: CAWIDAVGQGRETQYF
clone_size: .; d_call: .; v_call: TRBV27; j_call: TRBJ2-1; cdr3_nt: TGTGCCAGCAGTTTATGGGTAGGGAGGATTGAGCAGTTCTTC; cdr3_aa: CASSLWVGRIEQFF
clone_size: .; d_call: TRBD1; v_call: TRBV13; j_call: TRBJ2-7; cdr3_nt: TGTGCCAGCAGCCCCGTAGAGACAGGGGGCAACGAGCAGTACTTC; cdr3_aa: CASSPVETGGNEQYF
clone_size: once; d_call: .; v_call: TRBV5-6; j_call: TRBJ2-2; cdr3_nt: TGTGCCAGCAGCTTTCTGTCCTATAACACCGGGGAGCTGTTTTTT; cdr3_aa: CASSFLSYNTGELFF
clone_size: once; d_call: TRBD2; v_call: TRBV7-9; j_call: TRBJ2-2; cdr3_nt: TGTGCCAGCAGCGCTCGGCGGGGGACCGGGGAGCTGTTTTTT; cdr3_aa: CASSARRGTGELFF
clone_size: once; d_call: .; v_call: TRBV5-1; j_call: TRBJ1-5; cdr3_nt: TGCGCCAGCAGCTTGGAGCCGGGGTACCAGCCCCAGCATTTT; cdr3_aa: CASSLEPGYQPQHF
clone_size: .; d_call: TRBD2; v_call: TRBV4-2; j_call: TRBJ2-7; cdr3_nt: TGTGCCAGCAGCCCGACTAGCGGGAACATGTACGAGCAGTACTTC; cdr3_aa: CASSPTSGNMYEQYF
clone_size: .; d_call: .; v_call: TRBV11-2; j_call: TRBJ2-1; cdr3_nt: TGTGCCAGCAGCCCGCCGGAGGGAAATGAGCAGTTCTTC; cdr3_aa: CASSPPEGNEQFF
clone_size: once; d_call: TRBD2; v_call: TRBV19; j_call: TRBJ2-2; cdr3_nt: TGTGCCAGTAAACGGGTAGCGGGGGGCAACACCGGGGAGCTGTTTTTT; cdr3_aa: CASKRVAGGNTGELFF
clone_size: .; d_call: TRBD2; v_call: TRBV14; j_call: TRBJ2-2; cdr3_nt: TGTGCCAGCAGCCAAGAACTCGGGAGGTACACCGGGGAGCTGTTTTTT; cdr3_aa: CASSQELGRYTGELFF